Each of the 25 T cell receptor beta chains below was sequenced from the same sample in a study of T-cell reconstitution after alpha-beta-depleted transplantation in children. Preparation of the TCRbeta library used unique molecular identifiers. From the PCR reads, TCRdb called clonotypes with MiXCR, one entry per CDR3 protein. The sample has about 200,000 distinct CDR3 sequences, around 5.9% seen once; the top ten hold just over 4.5%. The sequencing used PBMCs, collected before TCRalphabeta/CD19-depleted stem cell transplant. Receptors were obtained from a girl under two years old with combined immunodeficiency, due to receive a stem cell transplant.

This clonotype was observed at least ten times. V is TRBV12-3 or TRBV12-4 and J is TRBJ2-7, with D perhaps matching TRBD2 (5 bases). This CDR3 has 11 amino acids. Trimming left V 5 bases short and J 7 bases short, with 9 bases between. CDR3 residues: CASSPGLEQYF. The DNA of the CDR3 is TGTGCCAGCAGTCCCGGACTTGAGCAGTACTTC.

V gene TRBV13 combines with J gene TRBJ1-4; possibly TRBD1 for D (5 bases). V gave up 3 bases and J gave up 3 bases, with 11 bases separating them. The CDR3 contains 15 residues. The germline V gene has CDR1 PRHDT and CDR2 FYEKMQ (reference sequence). This CDR3 reads CASSFAGQANEKLFF. DNA of the CDR3: TGTGCCAGCAGCTTTGCAGGGCAGGCTAATGAAAAACTGTTTTTT. Looking up the rest from reference TRBV13 and TRBJ1-4 gives the full variable domain: AAGVIQSPRHLIKEKRETATLKCYPIPRHDTVYWYQQGPGQDPQFLISFYEKMQSDKGSIPDRFSAQQFSDYHSELNMSSLELGDSALYFCASSFAGQANEKLFFGSGTQLSVL.

This clonotype was detected ten times or more. The rearrangement joins TRBV20-1 to TRBJ2-5; D gene ambiguous. The length of the CDR3 is 10 residues. Germline CDR1 DFQATT, CDR2 SNEGSKA (reference sequence). V was clipped by 5 bases and J by 9 bases, with 10 bases between them. For the CDR3, the DNA is TGCAGTGCTTCACACCGGGCCCAGTACTTC. This translates into CSASHRAQYF.

This clonotype was detected many times. This chain connects TRBV9 to TRBJ2-3; no clear D. The CDR3 is 15 amino acids. Germline V CDR1 and CDR2: SGDLS, YYNGEE. V was cut by 0 bases and J by 0 bases, with 8 bases left in between. CDR3 loop: CASSVEGLSTDTQYF. The CDR3 nucleotides read TGTGCCAGCAGCGTAGAGGGCCTAAGCACAGATACGCAGTATTTT.

At least ten counts were recorded for this clonotype. The chain couples TRBV12-3 or TRBV12-4 to TRBJ2-7; D ambiguous. The CDR3 is made up of 14 amino acids. Trimming stripped 5 bases from V and 4 bases from J, with 15 bases between. As DNA, the CDR3 is TGTGCCAGCAGTCTAGGAAGAAATTTTTACGAGCAGTACTTC. This sequence encodes CASSLGRNFYEQYF.

CDR3 residues: CASSQDRVRETQYF. The CDR3 DNA sequence: TGTGCCAGCAGCCAGGACAGGGTACGAGAGACCCAGTACTTC. This sequence joins TRBV4-2 and TRBJ2-5; 8 nucleotides align to TRBD1. Per the germline V gene, CDR1 is LGHNA and CDR2 is YNFKEQ. The CDR3 runs 14 residues. The V gene end was trimmed by 3 bases and the J gene end by 4 bases; junction bases not matched to a gene: 4.

This clonotype was found many times. The chain couples TRBV19 to TRBJ2-3; 9 bases are a match to TRBD1. The CDR3 is 15 residues long. The junction had 4 bases not matched to a gene; V was cut back by 5 bases and J by 1 base. Per germline, CDR1 LNHDA and CDR2 SQIVND (reference sequence). CDR3 nucleotides: TGTGCCAGTAGTTTCAGGACAGGGGGCACAGATACGCAGTATTTT. Translation: CASSFRTGGTDTQYF.

The sample holds many counts of this clonotype. The chain uses TRBV25-1 and TRBJ2-1, with TRBD2 as a possible D gene (6 bases). Germline values: CDR1 MGHDK, CDR2 SYGVNS. This CDR3 region has 13 residues. V was cut by 4 bases and J by 5 bases, with 9 bases left in between. The CDR3 region is CASSVASDNEQFF. CDR3 DNA: TGTGCCAGCAGTGTAGCTAGCGACAATGAGCAGTTCTTC.

This clonotype has a count of ten or more. This chain links TRBV7-8 with TRBJ1-1; D gene unclear. The CDR3 has 14 residues. Deletions cut 2 bases from V and 1 base from J, with 8 bases between. CDR1 and CDR2 (germline): SGHVS, FQNEAQ. CDR3 residues: CASSLSGENTEAFF. CDR3 coding DNA: TGTGCCAGCAGCTTATCCGGGGAGAACACTGAAGCTTTCTTT.

The table lists this clonotype with many counts. The chain links TRBV27 to TRBJ2-4; a weak D match, TRBD2 (5 bases). In germline, CDR1 is MNHEY, CDR2 SMNVEV (reference sequence). This CDR3 region has 13 residues. Trimming left V 2 bases short and J 15 bases short, with 17 bases between. Here the CDR3 reads CASSLDEVGSRYF. As DNA, the CDR3 is TGTGCCAGCAGTTTAGATGAGGTGGGGAGCAGGTACTTC.

The rearrangement uses TRBV2 and TRBJ2-5; D call uncertain. There are 11 residues in the CDR3. Trimming left V 6 bases short and J 5 bases short, with 7 bases between. Germline V CDR1 and CDR2: SNHLY, FYNNEI. CDR3 nucleotides: TGTGCCAGCAGGCCCGAGGAGACCCAGTACTTC. It codes for CASRPEETQYF.

This clonotype appeared many times. V and J are TRBV5-6 and TRBJ2-3, with D tentatively TRBD1 (5 bases). Per germline, CDR1 SGHDT and CDR2 YYEEEE. CDR3 length: 16 amino acids. V lost 2 bases to trimming and J lost 3 bases, with 16 bases between them. CDR3 region: CASSFFFWQGTDTQYF. CDR3 nucleotide sequence: TGTGCCAGCAGCTTTTTTTTTTGGCAGGGAACAGATACGCAGTATTTT.

This clonotype was observed many times. The chain uses TRBV15 and TRBJ2-7; D is undetermined. There are 15 residues in the CDR3. V lost 3 bases to trimming and J lost 0 bases, with 12 bases between them. Germline CDR1 reads LNHNV; CDR2 reads YYDKDF (reference sequence). CDR3 residues: CATSRSGLSSYEQYF. The DNA of the CDR3 is TGTGCCACCAGCAGGTCTGGGCTAAGCTCCTACGAGCAGTACTTC.

This clonotype was detected once. A single base separates this from a much larger clone, so it may be a read error. The chain joins TRBV20-1 to TRBJ2-3; TRBD2 is a possible D gene (5 bases). V gave up 2 bases and J gave up 7 bases, with 13 bases separating them. Germline V gene data show CDR1 as DFQATT and CDR2 as SNEGSKA (reference sequence). This CDR3 has 13 residues. CDR3 coding DNA: TGCAGTGCTAGATCGGGGAGAACATATACGCAGTATTTT. This gives the protein CSARSGRTYTQYF.

This clonotype was counted at least ten times. This sequence joins TRBV12-3 or TRBV12-4 and TRBJ2-3; D is uncertain. V was trimmed by 3 bases and J by 0 bases, leaving 16 bases between them. The CDR3 extends over 17 amino acids. This chain's CDR3 is CASSFVPGSKSTDTQYF. CDR3 sequence (DNA): TGTGCCAGCAGTTTTGTGCCTGGCAGCAAAAGCACAGATACGCAGTATTTT.

V usage is TRBV20-1 and J usage is TRBJ2-3; tentative D call: TRBD2 (7 bases). Germline loops: CDR1 DFQATT, CDR2 SNEGSKA (reference sequence). The CDR3 spans 15 residues. V lost 0 bases and J 0 bases, leaving 10 bases between the germline ends. CDR3 DNA sequence: TGCAGTGCTAGAGATCGGGGGGCTAGCACAGATACGCAGTATTTT. Protein sequence: CSARDRGASTDTQYF.

About this clonotype itself: A single base separates this from a much larger clone, so it may be a read error. In DNA form, the CDR3 reads TGTGCCAGCAGTTCCGGGATCTCAGCCTACAATGAGCGGTTCTTC. It translates to CASSSGISAYNERFF. The chain has TRBV27 and TRBJ2-1; D may be TRBD2 (5 bases). The CDR3 consists of 15 residues. Germline V gene data show CDR1 as MNHEY and CDR2 as SMNVEV (reference sequence).

This clonotype was picked up many times. The CDR3 region is CASSFRTGQETQYF. For the CDR3, the DNA is TGCGCCAGCAGCTTTCGGACAGGCCAAGAGACCCAGTACTTC. The chain links TRBV4-3 to TRBJ2-5, with TRBD1 identical over 7 bases. There are 14 residues in the CDR3. Per the germline V gene, CDR1 is LGHNA and CDR2 is YSLEER. Trimming at V came to 5 bases and at J to 1 base, leaving 4 bases not matched to a gene.

In its sample, this clonotype was seen a few times. The chain uses TRBV7-9 and TRBJ2-1; D may be TRBD2 (6 bases). CDR3 length: 16 amino acids. V dropped 5 bases and J dropped 3 bases, with 17 bases sitting between them. CDR1 and CDR2 from the germline V gene are SEHNR and FQNEAQ (reference sequence). The chain's CDR3 is CASSPGGSGVYNEQFF. The CDR3 nucleotides are TGTGCCAGCAGCCCTGGAGGTTCGGGGGTCTACAATGAGCAGTTCTTC.

This clonotype has at least ten counts. This rearrangement joins TRBV4-3 to TRBJ2-2, with a tentative D call TRBD2 (5 bases). Germline CDR1 reads LGHNA; CDR2 reads YSLEER. CDR3 length: 15 residues. V shed 4 bases and J shed 4 bases, with 13 bases lying between them. The CDR3 nucleotides read TGCGCCAGCAGCCGGGAGAAACTGAGCACCGGGGAGCTGTTTTTT. It is translated as CASSREKLSTGELFF.

Ten or more counts support this clonotype. The rearrangement joins TRBV20-1 to TRBJ1-1, with a possible D match to TRBD1 (6 bases). The CDR3 runs to 15 residues. The germline V and J ends were trimmed by 3 bases and 4 bases, with 18 bases remaining between them. Germline loops: CDR1 DFQATT, CDR2 SNEGSKA (reference sequence). CDR3 sequence (DNA): TGCAGTGCTAGTGCACTCTTCCAGGGGAGCACTGAAGCTTTCTTT. It yields the protein CSASALFQGSTEAFF.

To note about this clonotype: This may stem from a read error, because a much larger clone lies one nucleotide away. The CDR3 does not end in the conserved phenylalanine or tryptophan, so this is likely a read error. V and J are TRBV27 and TRBJ1-5; 8 nucleotides agree with TRBD1. The junction had 2 bases not matched to a gene; V was cut back by 6 bases and J by 4 bases. Germline CDR1 and CDR2: MNHEY and SMNVEV (reference sequence). CDR3 size: 13 residues. CDR3 sequence (DNA): TGTGCCAGCAGCCGGACAGGGAATCAGCCCCAGCATTGT. This codes for CASSRTGNQPQHC.

This clonotype was seen ten or more times. J is TRBJ2-3 and V is TRBV12-3 or TRBV12-4; no definite D call. The CDR3 is 14 residues long. Trimming shortened V by 6 bases and J by 6 bases, and 16 bases separated the two germline ends. Written as DNA, the CDR3 is TGTGCCAGCAGCCCCCTACCAGGCAGGGATACGCAGTATTTT. This sequence encodes CASSPLPGRDTQYF.

This clonotype was detected many times. The rearrangement joins TRBV12-3 or TRBV12-4 to TRBJ2-3; TRBD2 aligns across 7 bases. The CDR3 runs to 14 residues. J gave up 0 bases and V 4 bases, and 1 base lay outside the gene matches. The CDR3 reads CASSSSGSTDTQYF. Here the CDR3 DNA reads TGTGCCAGCAGTTCTAGCGGTAGCACAGATACGCAGTATTTT.

This clonotype was picked up many times. V and J are TRBV11-2 and TRBJ2-7; 8 positions match TRBD1. CDR1 SGHAT and CDR2 FQNNGV come from the germline V gene. Trimming at V came to 5 bases and at J to 6 bases, leaving 9 bases not matched to a gene. CDR3 length equals 14 residues. In DNA form, the CDR3 reads TGTGCCAGCAGCCCTGCGGACAGGGCGGGCGAGCAGTACTTC. It is translated as CASSPADRAGEQYF.